The rows below give T cell receptor beta chains drawn from one sample of a study of T cell repertoires in cytomegalovirus infection. Their antigen targets remain unknown. TCRdb re-called the reads with MiXCR, one entry per CDR3 protein. The table includes roughly 310,000 distinct CDR3 sequences, 25% to 30% detected once. The input for sequencing was cultured PBMCs, taken from culture after CMV antigen stimulation. The receptors were gathered from a human donor in good health (CMV status not recorded). Some clones in this sample may be carry-over from other donors' samples. The CDR3 runs from the conserved cysteine through the conserved F or W. D genes are given only for firm matches. For some rows the clone size is stated as once, few or many, or as a class when expanded; others skip it.

j_call d_call clone_size v_call cdr3_aa cdr3_nt
TRBJ2-2 NA NA TRBV7-9 CASSPLPIVGGELFF TGTGCCAGCAGCCCCCTTCCTATCGTCGGCGGGGAGCTGTTTTTT
TRBJ2-2 NA NA TRBV5-1 CASSVRTPSGTANTGELFF TGCGCCAGCAGCGTTAGGACGCCCTCCGGGACGGCGAACACCGGGGAGCTGTTTTTT
TRBJ1-2 TRBD1 NA TRBV20-1 CSAREGGQGAGYTF TGCAGTGCTAGAGAAGGAGGACAGGGGGCTGGCTACACCTTC
TRBJ1-6 NA NA TRBV2 CASSEATTGGGSSPLHF TGTGCCAGCAGTGAAGCGACGACGGGGGGGGGTTCTTCACCCCTCCACTTT
TRBJ2-7 NA NA TRBV20-1 CSATDPSSYEQYF TGCAGTGCCACGGACCCGAGCTCCTACGAGCAGTACTTC
TRBJ2-5 TRBD1 NA TRBV12-3/TRBV12-4 CASGQGETQYF TGTGCCAGTGGACAGGGAGAGACCCAGTACTTC
TRBJ2-7 NA once TRBV7-3 CASSLNQGGEQYF TGTGCCAGCAGCTTAAACCAGGGCGGCGAGCAGTACTTC
TRBJ1-5 NA NA TRBV6-1 CASSSAGIGNQPQHF TGTGCCAGCAGTTCCGCAGGGATCGGCAATCAGCCCCAGCATTTT
TRBJ2-3 NA NA TRBV30 CAWSAPGTDTQYF TGTGCCTGGAGTGCCCCCGGCACAGATACGCAGTATTTT
TRBJ2-3 TRBD2 NA TRBV7-3 CASSPGLAGEKADTQYF TGTGCCAGCAGCCCTGGACTAGCGGGGGAAAAAGCAGATACGCAGTATTTT
TRBJ1-2 NA many TRBV14 CASSPAWGWGLGYTF TGTGCCAGCAGCCCCGCATGGGGGTGGGGACTTGGCTACACCTTC
TRBJ2-1 NA NA TRBV24-1 CATSDLGGPNGDEQFF TGTGCCACCAGTGATTTAGGCGGACCCAACGGCGATGAGCAGTTCTTC
TRBJ1-2 NA NA TRBV4-1 CASSHHGGYTF TGCGCCAGCAGCCACCACGGGGGCTACACCTTC
TRBJ2-1 NA NA TRBV10-3 CAISESQGMTYNEQFF TGTGCCATCAGTGAGTCCCAGGGCATGACCTACAATGAGCAGTTCTTC
TRBJ1-1 NA few TRBV19 CASSISFMAEIMNTEAFF TGTGCCAGTAGTATAAGTTTCATGGCAGAAATCATGAACACTGAAGCTTTCTTT
TRBJ2-7 TRBD1 NA TRBV12-3/TRBV12-4 CASSYSRDSSYEQYF TGTGCCAGCAGTTACTCCCGGGACAGCTCCTACGAGCAGTACTTC
TRBJ2-5 TRBD1 NA TRBV11-2 CASMTHRGTQYF TGTGCCAGCATGACCCACAGGGGGACCCAGTACTTC
TRBJ2-7 NA NA TRBV5-4 CASSLGERREQYF TGTGCCAGCAGCTTGGGCGAGAGGAGGGAGCAGTACTTC
TRBJ2-4 NA NA TRBV4-1 CASSQFVRDKNIQYF TGCGCCAGCAGCCAATTTGTCCGGGACAAAAACATTCAGTACTTC
TRBJ2-3 TRBD2 NA TRBV7-2 CASSSGTSGSFTDTQYF TGTGCCAGCAGCTCGGGGACTAGCGGGAGTTTCACAGATACGCAGTATTTT
TRBJ2-2 NA few TRBV2 CATPGTDPNTGELFF TGTGCCACCCCAGGGACCGACCCGAACACCGGGGAGCTGTTTTTT
TRBJ1-3 TRBD1 NA TRBV29-1 CSVAGTGAGNTIYF TGCAGCGTGGCCGGGACAGGGGCTGGAAACACCATATATTTT
TRBJ1-1 NA NA TRBV7-9 CASSLPEGKVTEAFF TGTGCCAGCAGCTTACCCGAAGGCAAGGTCACTGAAGCTTTCTTT
TRBJ1-1 NA few TRBV20-1 CSAVGGRDTEAFF TGCAGTGCAGTAGGAGGGAGGGACACTGAAGCTTTCTTT
TRBJ1-4 NA few TRBV5-6 CASSSYTSTNEKLFF TGTGCCAGCAGCTCGTACACCTCAACTAATGAAAAACTGTTTTTT
TRBJ1-1 NA NA TRBV12-3/TRBV12-4 CASSSGGAHTEAFF TGTGCCAGCTCCTCCGGGGGGGCGCACACTGAAGCTTTCTTT
TRBJ2-3 NA few TRBV19 CASSPWTLGRTDTQYF TGTGCCAGTAGCCCATGGACTTTGGGCCGCACAGATACGCAGTATTTT
TRBJ1-4 NA NA TRBV12-3/TRBV12-4 CASRDGGANEKLFF TGTGCCAGCAGGGACGGAGGGGCCAATGAAAAACTGTTTTTT
TRBJ2-4 NA once TRBV7-2 CASSLGPVGSEIQYF TGTGCCAGCAGCTTAGGACCGGTCGGCTCCGAAATTCAGTACTTC
TRBJ2-2 NA few TRBV6-2/TRBV6-3 CASSPRLPLPGELFF TGTGCCAGCAGTCCCAGATTGCCCCTCCCCGGGGAGCTGTTTTTT
TRBJ1-2 NA once TRBV7-4 CASSQPGRLEGYTF TGTGCCAGCAGCCAACCGGGACGCCTGGAGGGCTACACCTTC
TRBJ2-5 TRBD2 NA TRBV11-2 CASSSRLAGRQETQYF TGTGCCAGCAGCTCACGACTAGCGGGGAGACAAGAGACCCAGTACTTC
TRBJ2-5 TRBD1 few TRBV20-1 CSARTGGQETQYF TGCAGTGCTAGGACAGGGGGCCAAGAGACCCAGTACTTC
TRBJ1-3 NA many TRBV7-2 CASSLASGVGNTIYF TGTGCCAGCAGCTTAGCGTCGGGGGTTGGAAACACCATATATTTT
TRBJ1-2 NA once TRBV27 CASSLRGATNYGYTF TGTGCCAGCAGTTTAAGGGGGGCCACTAACTATGGCTACACCTTC
TRBJ1-5 NA NA TRBV4-1 CASSQDSGFSNQPQHF TGCGCCAGCAGCCAAGATTCAGGGTTTAGCAATCAGCCCCAGCATTTT
TRBJ1-2 NA NA TRBV4-2 CASSQDLQGYGYTF TGTGCCAGCAGCCAAGATTTACAGGGCTATGGCTACACCTTC
TRBJ1-2 NA NA TRBV28 CALREPTSYGYTF TGTGCTCTTCGAGAGCCCACTAGCTATGGCTACACCTTC
TRBJ1-2 NA NA TRBV19 CASSIAGSSYGYTF TGTGCCAGTAGTATTGCCGGGTCCAGCTATGGCTACACCTTC
TRBJ1-2 NA few TRBV11-2 CASSLADVYGYTF TGTGCCAGCAGCTTAGCGGACGTCTATGGCTACACCTTC
TRBJ1-5 NA NA TRBV2 CASKGVVGNQPQHF TGTGCCAGCAAAGGGGTGGTTGGCAATCAGCCCCAGCATTTT
TRBJ1-5 NA NA TRBV12-3/TRBV12-4 CASSLFRGSNQPQHF TGTGCCAGCAGTTTATTCAGGGGTAGCAATCAGCCCCAGCATTTT